This TCR beta chain is drawn from a study of T cells in pancreatic ductal adenocarcinoma. The selected patients with pancreatic ductal adenocarcinoma had surgery but no neoadjuvant therapy. The table came from immunoSEQ multiplex PCR; TCRdb's copy has only in-frame clones and leaves some out. Among approximately 97,000 clones listed, 90% to 95% were seen once. This sequence originates from a human donor with pancreatic ductal adenocarcinoma. The sample comprised PBMCs.

This CDR3 is CSVSGRMNTEAFF. CDR3 coding DNA: TGCAGCGTTTCCGGGAGGATGAACACTGAAGCTTTCTTT. The rearrangement uses TRBV29-1 and TRBJ1-1; D call uncertain. Trimming removed 5 bases at V and 0 bases at J, with 10 bases between. Germline assignment: CDR1 SQVTM and CDR2 ANQGSEA. The CDR3 is made up of 13 amino acids.